Listed here are 24 T cell receptor beta chains from one sample, sequenced in a study of blood T cell repertoires in COVID-19. The table came from immunoSEQ multiplex PCR; TCRdb's copy has only in-frame clones and leaves some out. Of about 300,000 clones in the sample, 88% are singletons; the top ten hold 6.9%. The sequencing sample was made of peripheral blood. These receptors came from a woman aged 25 to 39 who had recovered from COVID-19.

This clone was observed a single time. The chain joins TRBV9 to TRBJ2-1, with a weak D call TRBD2 (5 bases). V gave up 4 bases and J gave up 0 bases, with 14 bases separating them. Per the germline V gene, CDR1 is SGDLS and CDR2 is YYNGEE. CDR3 length: 16 residues. DNA for the CDR3: TGTGCCAGCAGCCCCTTAGCGACTCTCTCCTACAATGAGCAGTTCTTC. Its protein is CASSPLATLSYNEQFF.

The J gene is TRBJ1-5, the V gene TRBV29-1, with 10 bases identical to TRBD1. Germline CDR1 and CDR2: SQVTM and ANQGSEA. The CDR3 consists of 13 residues. The ends lost 5 bases at V and 6 bases at J; junction bases unmatched: 4. Here the CDR3 DNA reads TGCAGCGTTACAGGACAGGGGGGTCAGCCCCAGCATTTT. Translation: CSVTGQGGQPQHF. Full variable domain (rest looked up from reference TRBV29-1 and TRBJ1-5): SAVISQKPSRDICQRGTSLTIQCQVDSQVTMMFWYRQQPGQSLTLIATANQGSEATYESGFVIDKFPISRPNLTFSTLTVSNMSPEDSSIYLCSVTGQGGQPQHFGDGTRLSIL.

This chain uses TRBV19 with TRBJ2-5, with TRBD1 as a possible D gene (6 bases). The CDR3 sequence is 14 residues long. V was trimmed by 3 bases and J by 1 base, leaving 9 bases between them. CDR1 is LNHDA and CDR2 is SQIVND in the germline V gene (reference sequence). The CDR3 loop is CASSIRTAQETQYF. In DNA, the CDR3 is TGTGCCAGTAGTATTAGGACAGCCCAAGAGACCCAGTACTTC.

The chain has TRBV29-1 and TRBJ2-2; D possibly corresponds to TRBD1 (6 bases). Between the trimmed V and J ends, which lost 6 bases and 5 bases, there was a span of 13 bases. Germline CDR1 reads SQVTM; CDR2 reads ANQGSEA. The CDR3 contains 13 residues. The CDR3 DNA follows: TGCAGCGTCGAAAAACAGGGTACCGGGGAGCTGTTTTTT. It specifies CSVEKQGTGELFF.

This chain links TRBV4-2 with TRBJ2-1; 9 bases map to TRBD2. CDR3 length: 15 residues. Germline lookup yields CDR1 LGHNA and CDR2 YNFKEQ. V trimming: 6 bases; J trimming: 0 bases; junction bases outside the gene matches: 3. CDR3 loop: CASRAGGDSYNEQFF. For the CDR3, the DNA is TGTGCCAGCAGAGCGGGGGGCGACTCCTACAATGAGCAGTTCTTC.

This chain's CDR3 is CASIEQASTNEKLFF. CDR3 DNA sequence: TGTGCCAGCATTGAGCAGGCCTCAACTAATGAAAAACTGTTTTTT. The J gene is TRBJ1-4, the V gene TRBV2, with unresolved D. V lost 7 bases and J lost 0, with 12 bases in between. Germline V gives CDR1 SNHLY, CDR2 FYNNEI. This CDR3 is 15 amino acids long.

The chain links TRBV2 to TRBJ2-3, with a weak D call TRBD1 (6 bases). CDR1 is SNHLY, CDR2 FYNNEI, per germline. The ends were cut back, 6 bases at V and 3 bases at J, with 19 bases in the middle. The CDR3 spans 16 residues. The DNA for the CDR3 is TGTGCCAGCAGCGGGACATCTACAGCAATAACAGATACGCAGTATTTT. It codes for CASSGTSTAITDTQYF.

This clone was observed a few times. The chain employs TRBV27 and TRBJ2-7; a possible D gene is TRBD1 (5 bases). This CDR3 contains 14 residues. Germline CDR1 MNHEY, CDR2 SMNVEV (reference sequence). V dropped 2 bases and J dropped 0 bases, with 8 bases sitting between them. CDR3 protein: CASSLGRDSYEQYF. In nucleotides, the CDR3 is TGTGCCAGCAGTTTAGGCAGGGACTCCTACGAGCAGTACTTC.

V gene TRBV29-1 combines with J gene TRBJ2-1; 8 bases align to TRBD1. Germline trimming cut 2 bases from V and 0 bases from J; bases unmatched to any gene: 6. CDR3 length: 16 amino acids. The V gene's germline CDR1 is SQVTM and CDR2 ANQGSEA. CDR3 DNA: TGCAGCGTTGAAATTGTTCAGGGGGCCTCCTACAATGAGCAGTTCTTC. The encoded protein is CSVEIVQGASYNEQFF.

The chain uses TRBV2 and TRBJ1-6, with TRBD1 matching 8 bases. The CDR3 covers 14 residues. After removal of 8 bases from V and 10 bases from J, the junction contained 10 bases not matched to a gene. CDR1 is SNHLY and CDR2 is FYNNEI in the germline V gene. CDR3 sequence (DNA): TGTGCCAGCGGACAGGGTGGCCACCGGTCACCCCTCCACTTT. It translates to CASGQGGHRSPLHF. Full variable domain (remainder filled in from reference TRBV2 and TRBJ1-6): EPEVTQTPSHQVTQMGQEVILRCVPISNHLYFYWYRQILGQKVEFLVSFYNNEISEKSEIFDDQFSVERPDGSNFTLKIRSTKLEDSAMYFCASGQGGHRSPLHFGNGTRLTVT.

The V gene is TRBV28, the J gene TRBJ1-6; 7 bases agree with TRBD1. Unmatched junction bases numbered 5, after V lost 6 bases and J lost 6 bases. The CDR3 extends over 14 amino acids. Germline lookup yields CDR1 MDHEN and CDR2 SYDVKM. The CDR3 spells CASRPGTANSPLHF. The CDR3 DNA is TGTGCCAGCAGACCCGGGACAGCTAATTCACCCCTCCACTTT.

This clone has more than one count but fewer than ten. This sequence joins TRBV6-5 and TRBJ1-2; D gene ambiguous. V was trimmed by 0 bases and J by 2 bases, leaving 10 bases between them. The length of the CDR3 is 15 residues. Germline CDR1 MNHEY, CDR2 SVGAGI. CDR3 coding DNA: TGTGCCAGCAGTTACTCTCTACGACTGAACTATGGCTACACCTTC. It is translated as CASSYSLRLNYGYTF.

The chain uses TRBV6-6 and TRBJ1-2; D is possibly TRBD1 (6 bases). Germline V gene sequence: CDR1 MNHNY, CDR2 SVGAGI (reference sequence). The CDR3 is made up of 13 amino acids. The V and J ends lost 2 bases and 8 bases respectively, with 12 bases between them. The CDR3 coding sequence is TGTGCCAGCAGTTACCCCGACAGGCACGGCTACACCTTC. Its protein product is CASSYPDRHGYTF.

This chain connects TRBV7-9 to TRBJ2-1, with 10 bases matching TRBD2. From germline, CDR1 is SEHNR and CDR2 FQNEAQ (reference sequence). This CDR3 region has 16 residues. The V segment lost 3 bases and the J segment 4 bases; nucleotides outside the gene matches: 6. Here the CDR3 reads CASSFETSGPYNEQFF. The CDR3 DNA sequence: TGTGCCAGCAGCTTTGAGACTAGCGGGCCTTACAATGAGCAGTTCTTC.

CDR3: CASRFGLAGGNEQFF. CDR3 DNA sequence: TGTGCCAGTAGATTCGGACTAGCGGGGGGAAATGAGCAGTTCTTC. The chain is built from TRBV19 and TRBJ2-1; TRBD2 aligns across 14 bases. The CDR3 covers 15 residues. Looked up from germline, CDR1 is LNHDA and CDR2 is SQIVND (reference sequence). The V and J ends lost 6 bases and 7 bases, in that order; junction bases with no gene match: 5.

The V and J genes are TRBV28 and TRBJ2-5; D may be TRBD1 (5 bases). This CDR3 region has 15 residues. The V and J ends lost 2 bases and 9 bases respectively, with 19 bases between them. The V gene's germline CDR1 is MDHEN and CDR2 SYDVKM. The CDR3 region has the DNA TGTGCCAGCAGTTTAACGTCCCGCAGGGATGGGGCCCAGTACTTC. Encoded protein: CASSLTSRRDGAQYF.

This sequence joins TRBV5-6 and TRBJ2-3; no clear D gene. Per germline, CDR1 SGHDT and CDR2 YYEEEE. Between the trimmed V and J ends, which lost 4 bases and 3 bases, there was a span of 12 bases. CDR3 length: 14 residues. In DNA form, the CDR3 reads TGTGCCAGCAGCCCTACTGACGGGACAGATACGCAGTATTTT. Translation gives CASSPTDGTDTQYF.

The V gene is TRBV19, the J gene TRBJ1-3; 7 bases fit TRBD1. The CDR3 runs 15 residues. With V trimmed by 7 bases and J by 1 base, 7 bases remained unmatched. CDR1 and CDR2 (germline): LNHDA, SQIVND (reference sequence). DNA of the CDR3: TGTGCCAGTATGGGGACAGCGCCTTCTGGAAACACCATATATTTT. Translation gives CASMGTAPSGNTIYF.

This chain links TRBV18 with TRBJ2-2, with TRBD1 matching 8 bases. Germline CDR1 is KGHSH and CDR2 is LQKENI. The CDR3 consists of 15 residues. V lost 4 bases to trimming and J lost 2 bases; unmatched junction nucleotides: 3. CDR3 nucleotides: TGTGCCAGCTCACTTGGACAGGGAAACACCGGGGAGCTGTTTTTT. This codes for CASSLGQGNTGELFF. The whole variable domain, filled in from reference TRBV18 and TRBJ2-2, reads NAGVMQNPRHLVRRRGQEARLRCSPMKGHSHVYWYRQLPEEGLKFMVYLQKENIIDESGMPKERFSAEFPKEGPSILRIQQVVRGDSAAYFCASSLGQGNTGELFFGEGSRLTVL.

The chain joins TRBV24-1 to TRBJ2-3; 8 nucleotides line up with TRBD2. With 4 bases clipped from V and 7 bases from J, the junction kept 18 bases outside the gene matches. The V gene's germline CDR1 is KGHDR and CDR2 SFDVKD. The CDR3 is 18 residues long. Here the CDR3 reads CATSDPSGVAGRRNTQYF. The DNA for the CDR3 is TGTGCCACCAGTGACCCCTCCGGGGTAGCGGGACGACGAAATACGCAGTATTTT.

DNA for the CDR3: TGTGCCAGCAGCCTTAGCGCAACTAATGAAAAACTGTTTTTT. This codes for CASSLSATNEKLFF. The V and J genes are TRBV7-9 and TRBJ1-4; D not resolved. CDR1 is SEHNR, CDR2 FQNEAQ, per germline (reference sequence). The CDR3 is 14 residues long. V was shortened by 5 bases and J by 0 bases, with 7 bases between the two germline ends.

The chain combines TRBV7-8 with TRBJ2-5; TRBD1 matches 8 bases. Trimming took 1 base from V and 2 from J; bases not matched to a gene: 9. Germline V lookup: CDR1 SGHVS, CDR2 FQNEAQ. The CDR3 has 17 amino acids. Here the CDR3 DNA reads TGTGCCAGCAGCTTAGTAGGACAGGGCCCCAGACAAGAGACCCAGTACTTC. Its translation: CASSLVGQGPRQETQYF.

The chain employs TRBV10-3 and TRBJ2-5, with 10 bases identical to TRBD2. Germline-derived CDR1 and CDR2 are ENHRY and SYGVKD. The CDR3 is 15 amino acids. V gave up 2 bases and J gave up 5 bases; unmatched junction bases: 5. In DNA, the CDR3 is TGTGCCATCAGTGAGACGAGCGGGGGGGCGGAGACCCAGTACTTC. Its protein is CAISETSGGAETQYF.

CDR3 in DNA: TGTGCCAGCAGCCCTCGGGGGGTCACTGAAGCTTTCTTT. Amino acid sequence: CASSPRGVTEAFF. This chain uses TRBV5-4 with TRBJ1-1; D is perhaps TRBD1 (5 bases). Germline CDR1 is SGHNT and CDR2 is YYREEE (reference sequence). The CDR3 consists of 13 residues. The V gene lost 4 bases and the J gene lost 4 bases, with 11 bases spanning the gap.